A single sample gave rise to the 28 T cell receptor beta chains below, sequenced in a study of T cell clonotyping in hematopoietic cell transplantation. Sequencing was performed with immunoSEQ multiplex PCR; in TCRdb, only in-frame clones are kept and a portion is missing. The sample contains fewer than 50,000 clones, 85% to 90% of which appear only once. As to time point: recipient sample about 28 days before transplant, after cytoreduction. The sequences come from peripheral blood mononuclear cells, collected before stem cell transplant. Receptor source: a man aged 60-69 years with biphenotypic leukemia. Some clones in this sample may be carry-over from other donors' samples.

The chain uses TRBV2 and TRBJ2-3, with TRBD2 as a possible D gene (7 bases). The germline V gene has CDR1 SNHLY and CDR2 FYNNEI. V lost 6 bases to trimming and J lost 6 bases, with 16 bases between them. The CDR3 contains 14 residues. The CDR3 region is CASSLGGAVDTQYF. CDR3 nucleotide sequence: TGTGCCAGCAGCTTAGGGGGGGCGGTCGATACGCAGTATTTT. The whole variable domain, filled in from reference TRBV2 and TRBJ2-3, reads EPEVTQTPSHQVTQMGQEVILRCVPISNHLYFYWYRQILGQKVEFLVSFYNNEISEKSEIFDDQFSVERPDGSNFTLKIRSTKLEDSAMYFCASSLGGAVDTQYFGPGTRLTVL.

The rearrangement joins TRBV19 to TRBJ2-7; weak D call: TRBD2 (6 bases). The CDR3 has 14 residues. Looked up from germline, CDR1 is LNHDA and CDR2 is SQIVND (reference sequence). V dropped 5 bases and J dropped 3 bases, with 14 bases sitting between them. CDR3 sequence (DNA): TGTGCCAGTAGTGCCTTTCTAGCGATCTACGAGCAGTACTTC. Encoded protein: CASSAFLAIYEQYF.

This chain uses TRBV6-1 with TRBJ1-1; D unclear. In germline, CDR1 is MNHNS, CDR2 SASEGT. V lost 6 bases and J lost 4, with 15 bases in between. CDR3 length: 14 residues. The CDR3 loop reads CASSPLPIFTEAFF. As DNA, the CDR3 is TGTGCCAGCAGCCCATTGCCTATCTTCACTGAAGCTTTCTTT.

Of note for this clone: Other DNA sequences in the sample encode the same CDR3. The rearrangement links TRBV7-2 to TRBJ2-7; the match to TRBD2 covers 12 bases. The CDR3 has 14 residues. Trimming cost V 3 bases and J 4 bases; bases outside gene matches: 1. Germline V gene data show CDR1 as SGHTA and CDR2 as FQGNSA. Written as DNA, the CDR3 is TGTGCCAGCAGCTTTGGGACTAGCGGGTACGAGCAGTACTTC. Its translation: CASSFGTSGYEQYF.

The CDR3 is CASSIRGQENTEAFF. In nucleotides, the CDR3 is TGTGCCAGCAGCATCAGGGGGCAGGAGAACACTGAAGCTTTCTTT. The chain combines TRBV7-9 with TRBJ1-1, with 8 bases identical to TRBD1. V dropped 5 bases and J dropped 1; count of bases not matched to a gene: 6. CDR3 length equals 15 residues. CDR1 is SEHNR, CDR2 FQNEAQ, per germline (reference sequence). The full variable domain, rest sourced from reference TRBV7-9 and TRBJ1-1, is DTGVSQNPRHKITKRGQNVTFRCDPISEHNRLYWYRQTLGQGPEFLTYFQNEAQLEKSRLLSDRFSAERPKGSFSTLEIQRTEQGDSAMYLCASSIRGQENTEAFFGQGTRLTVV.

This chain links TRBV4-3 with TRBJ2-5; D possibly uses TRBD1 or TRBD2 (5 bases each). CDR1 LGHNA and CDR2 YSLEER come from the germline V gene. The ends were cut back, 0 bases at V and 7 bases at J, with 15 bases in the middle. The CDR3 has 15 residues. This chain's CDR3 is CASSQDIGPGRTQYF. The CDR3, as DNA: TGCGCCAGCAGCCAAGATATTGGCCCGGGACGGACCCAGTACTTC.

The chain has TRBV11-2 and TRBJ1-5, with D hard to call. The V gene lost 1 base and the J gene lost 6 bases, with 7 bases spanning the gap. Germline loops: CDR1 SGHAT, CDR2 FQNNGV. The CDR3 totals 13 residues. The CDR3 sequence: CASSLGVGQPQHF. For the CDR3, the DNA is TGTGCCAGCAGCTTAGGGGTAGGTCAGCCCCAGCATTTT.

The gene calls are TRBV7-2 and TRBJ2-1, with 10 bases that match TRBD2. The V gene end was trimmed by 5 bases and the J gene end by 5 bases; junction bases not matched to a gene: 9. CDR1 SGHTA and CDR2 FQGNSA come from the germline V gene. CDR3 length: 16 amino acids. CDR3 loop: CASSLSPLAGDNEQFF. CDR3 nucleotide sequence: TGTGCCAGCAGCCTCTCCCCTCTAGCGGGAGACAATGAGCAGTTCTTC.

This clone was detected only a few times. V usage is TRBV27 and J usage is TRBJ2-7; no clear D. Per germline, CDR1 MNHEY and CDR2 SMNVEV (reference sequence). The CDR3 loop spans 13 amino acids. Trimming removed 3 bases at V and 2 bases at J, with 8 bases between. In nucleotides, the CDR3 is TGTGCCAGCAGTTTGGAAGTAACCTACGAGCAGTACTTC. Amino acids: CASSLEVTYEQYF.

The V call is TRBV7-6, the J call TRBJ2-5; D is ambiguous. V lost 5 bases to trimming and J lost 5 bases, with 9 bases between them. The CDR3 runs to 12 residues. Germline loops: CDR1 SGHVS, CDR2 FNYEAQ. CDR3 in amino acids: CASSLPDETQYF. Written as DNA, the CDR3 is TGTGCCAGCAGCCTCCCGGACGAGACCCAGTACTTC. Supplemented by reference TRBV7-6 and TRBJ2-5, the full variable domain reads GAGVSQSPRYKVTKRGQDVALRCDPISGHVSLYWYRQALGQGPEFLTYFNYEAQQDKSGLPNDRFSAERPEGSISTLTIQRTEQRDSAMYRCASSLPDETQYFGPGTRLLVL.

The chain combines TRBV14 with TRBJ2-5; TRBD1 agrees at 10 bases. CDR1 and CDR2 from the germline V gene are SGHDN and FVKESK. The CDR3 sequence is 15 residues long. Trimming at V came to 0 bases and at J to 7 bases, leaving 5 bases not matched to a gene. CDR3 sequence: CASSQERTGGGTQYF. In DNA form, the CDR3 reads TGTGCCAGCAGCCAAGAAAGGACAGGGGGAGGGACCCAGTACTTC.

This clone was seen a single time. The J gene is TRBJ1-5, the V gene TRBV7-6, with a possible D match to TRBD1 (5 bases). This CDR3 is built from 15 residues. Germline-derived CDR1 and CDR2 are SGHVS and FNYEAQ. The V end was cut by 1 base, the J end by 4 bases, with 11 bases between. The DNA of the CDR3 is TGTGCCAGCAGCTTAGGCCAGGGTCCAAATCAGCCCCAGCATTTT. The encoded protein is CASSLGQGPNQPQHF.

This chain links TRBV10-3 with TRBJ1-1; 7 bases are a match to TRBD1. Unmatched junction bases numbered 3, after V lost 2 bases and J lost 3 bases. The CDR3 is 14 residues long. Germline V gene lookup returns CDR1 ENHRY and CDR2 SYGVKD. The CDR3 nucleotides read TGTGCCATCAGTGAGCCGGGACAGTACACTGAAGCTTTCTTT. Its protein is CAISEPGQYTEAFF.

This chain links TRBV28 with TRBJ1-4; no clear D. Germline loops: CDR1 MDHEN, CDR2 SYDVKM. The CDR3 covers 13 residues. V was shortened by 10 bases and J by 0 bases, with 9 bases between the two germline ends. For the CDR3, the DNA is TGTGCCACCTCCAGCCCAACTAATGAAAAACTGTTTTTT. This codes for CATSSPTNEKLFF.

The chain uses TRBV2 and TRBJ1-1; TRBD1 matches at 8 bases. CDR1 and CDR2 from the germline V gene are SNHLY and FYNNEI. The CDR3 contains 13 residues. J was trimmed by 4 bases and V by 7 bases; bases with no gene match: 5. CDR3 residues: CASNRDRSTEAFF. Written as DNA, the CDR3 is TGTGCCAGCAACCGGGACAGGTCCACTGAAGCTTTCTTT. The whole variable domain, filled in from reference TRBV2 and TRBJ1-1, reads EPEVTQTPSHQVTQMGQEVILRCVPISNHLYFYWYRQILGQKVEFLVSFYNNEISEKSEIFDDQFSVERPDGSNFTLKIRSTKLEDSAMYFCASNRDRSTEAFFGQGTRLTVV.

The V and J genes are TRBV19 and TRBJ2-1, with TRBD2 identical over 7 bases. Germline CDR1 reads LNHDA; CDR2 reads SQIVND (reference sequence). The CDR3 length is 15 residues. After removal of 0 bases from V and 1 base from J, the junction contained 0 bases not matched to a gene. The CDR3 loop is CASSIDSGSYNEQFF. CDR3 sequence (DNA): TGTGCCAGTAGTATAGATAGCGGGTCCTACAATGAGCAGTTCTTC.

This clone came up a few times. This chain joins TRBV29-1 and TRBJ2-1, with D perhaps matching TRBD1 (5 bases). The CDR3 covers 12 residues. Germline-derived CDR1 and CDR2 are SQVTM and ANQGSEA. Trimming stripped 5 bases from V and 5 bases from J, with 10 bases between. The CDR3 DNA reads TGCAGCGTTCCGACAGCGAACAATGAGCAGTTCTTC. It encodes CSVPTANNEQFF.

This sequence joins TRBV4-1 and TRBJ2-1; D is unresolved. V lost 0 bases and J 3 bases, leaving 15 bases between the germline ends. Germline values: CDR1 MGHRA, CDR2 YSYEKL. CDR3 length: 17 amino acids. In nucleotides, the CDR3 is TGCGCCAGCAGCCAAGATAGTAGCCGTCAGGTCTACAATGAGCAGTTCTTC. This encodes CASSQDSSRQVYNEQFF.

This chain uses TRBV30 with TRBJ2-1; no clear D. The germline V gene encodes CDR1 GTSNPN and CDR2 SVGIG (reference sequence). The V end lost 0 bases, the J end lost 5 bases, and 11 bases lay between the germline ends. CDR3 length: 14 amino acids. CDR3 residues: CAWSVLTQDNEQFF. CDR3 nucleotides: TGTGCCTGGAGTGTATTGACCCAAGACAATGAGCAGTTCTTC.

This sequence joins TRBV2 and TRBJ1-2; D is unresolved. The CDR3 runs to 13 residues. V shed 5 bases and J shed 4 bases, with 11 bases lying between them. Germline V lookup: CDR1 SNHLY, CDR2 FYNNEI. In nucleotides, the CDR3 is TGTGCCAGCAGTACCGACACGTCCTATGGCTACACCTTC. This codes for CASSTDTSYGYTF.

This chain links TRBV7-9 with TRBJ2-5; D is possibly TRBD1 (6 bases). This CDR3 spans 14 amino acids. The V and J ends lost 3 bases and 1 base respectively, with 9 bases between them. CDR1 and CDR2 (germline): SEHNR, FQNEAQ (reference sequence). The CDR3 reads CASSFSGAQETQYF. In nucleotides, the CDR3 is TGTGCCAGCAGCTTCTCAGGGGCCCAAGAGACCCAGTACTTC.

The chain links TRBV19 to TRBJ1-5; 11 nucleotides line up with TRBD1. The germline CDR1 and CDR2 sequences are LNHDA and SQIVND (reference sequence). After removal of 5 bases from V and 7 bases from J, the junction contained 4 bases not matched to a gene. The CDR3 has 14 residues. CDR3 sequence reads: CASSFRDRGQPQHF. CDR3 nucleotides: TGTGCCAGTAGTTTTCGGGACAGGGGGCAGCCCCAGCATTTT.

This chain joins TRBV30 and TRBJ1-1; D unclear. Germline V gene sequence: CDR1 GTSNPN, CDR2 SVGIG (reference sequence). This CDR3 is built from 13 residues. Trimming pared 8 bases from V and 1 base from J, leaving 14 bases between. The CDR3 spells CARRGQENTEAFF. CDR3 DNA sequence: TGTGCCAGACGAGGCCAGGAGAACACTGAAGCTTTCTTT.

The chain employs TRBV28 and TRBJ2-1; D ambiguous. The V end was cut by 3 bases, the J end by 5 bases, with 8 bases between. Germline values: CDR1 MDHEN, CDR2 SYDVKM. The CDR3 contains 13 residues. CDR3 bases: TGTGCCAGCAGTTTTCCCGCCCACAATGAGCAGTTCTTC. Its translation is CASSFPAHNEQFF.

The J gene is TRBJ2-5, the V gene TRBV30, with D possibly being TRBD1 or TRBD2 (5 bases each). V was cut by 1 base and J by 5 bases, with 11 bases left in between. The CDR3 covers 13 residues. Germline CDR1 reads GTSNPN; CDR2 reads SVGIG (reference sequence). The CDR3 DNA is TGTGCCTGGAGTGGAAGAGGGGTCGAGACCCAGTACTTC. Protein product: CAWSGRGVETQYF.

The gene calls are TRBV6-6 and TRBJ2-3, with D tentatively TRBD1 or TRBD2 (6 bases each). This CDR3 has 13 amino acids. V gave up 8 bases and J gave up 6 bases, with 15 bases separating them. The germline gives CDR1 MNHNY, CDR2 SVGAGI (reference sequence). Written as DNA, the CDR3 is TGTGCCAGCGGTGGGGGGCGGCTTGATACGCAGTATTTT. Its translation: CASGGGRLDTQYF.

The chain combines TRBV30 with TRBJ2-2; the D is unclear. V dropped 4 bases and J dropped 1 base, with 7 bases sitting between them. The CDR3 has 13 residues. CDR1 and CDR2 (germline): GTSNPN, SVGIG (reference sequence). CDR3 nucleotides: TGTGCCTGGACCCCCAGGAACACCGGGGAGCTGTTTTTT. Its translation is CAWTPRNTGELFF. Complete variable domain (other parts from reference TRBV30 and TRBJ2-2): SQTIHQWPATLVQPVGSPLSLECTVEGTSNPNLYWYRQAAGRGLQLLFYSVGIGQISSEVPQNLSASRPQDRQFILSSKKLLLSDSGFYLCAWTPRNTGELFFGEGSRLTVL.

The chain has TRBV5-1 and TRBJ1-4; 7 bases fit TRBD1. The germline V gene has CDR1 SGHRS and CDR2 YFSETQ. The CDR3 is 16 residues long. Trimming cost V 3 bases and J 8 bases; bases outside gene matches: 13. In nucleotides, the CDR3 is TGCGCCAGCAGCTACCTGACAGGGACGTTAGGGGAAAAACTGTTTTTT. It specifies CASSYLTGTLGEKLFF. Supplemented by reference TRBV5-1 and TRBJ1-4, the full variable domain reads KAGVTQTPRYLIKTRGQQVTLSCSPISGHRSVSWYQQTPGQGLQFLFEYFSETQRNKGNFPGRFSGRQFSNSRSEMNVSTLELGDSALYLCASSYLTGTLGEKLFFGSGTQLSVL.